The clone carrying this T cell receptor beta chain came up a few times. Its antigen is undetermined. This sample is part of a study of beta chain features in type 1 diabetes. Broader study findings: Over-representation of high TCR-expressing cells was a possible consequence of cDNA sequencing.

The investigators reverse transcribed all of the isolated RNA, so they sequenced expressed TCRB transcripts. Sequencing used immunoSEQ multiplex PCR; TCRdb keeps in-frame clones, though not all of them. The repertoire holds 70,000 to 90,000 clones, with 25% to 35% as singletons. Per germline, CDR1 SGDLS and CDR2 YYNGEE. V was cut by 4 bases and J by 4 bases, with 13 bases left in between. This CDR3 contains 14 residues. The TCR originated in a young woman in good health. The material sequenced was stem cell memory CD4+ T cells from blood. V gene TRBV9 combines with J gene TRBJ2-3; D may be TRBD2 (6 bases). The CDR3 DNA reads as TGTGCCAGCAGCCCCGGGACTTTGGCAGATACGCAGTATTTT. This sequence encodes CASSPGTLADTQYF.